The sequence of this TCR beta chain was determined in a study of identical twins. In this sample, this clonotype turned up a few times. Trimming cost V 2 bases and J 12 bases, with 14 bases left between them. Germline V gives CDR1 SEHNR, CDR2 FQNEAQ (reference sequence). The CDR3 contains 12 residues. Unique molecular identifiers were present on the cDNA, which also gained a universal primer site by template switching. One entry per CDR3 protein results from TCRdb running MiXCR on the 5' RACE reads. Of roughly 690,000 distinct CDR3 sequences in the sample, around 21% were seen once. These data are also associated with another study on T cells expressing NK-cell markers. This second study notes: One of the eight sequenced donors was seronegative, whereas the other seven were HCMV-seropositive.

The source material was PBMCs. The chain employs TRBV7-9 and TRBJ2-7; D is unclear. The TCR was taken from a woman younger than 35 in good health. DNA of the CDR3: TGTGCCAGCAGCTTAACAGCCGGGTACGTGTACTTC. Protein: CASSLTAGYVYF.